This TCR beta chain was retrieved from a study of shared clonotypes between healthy human individuals. At the level of the study: Three plates were used per donor for CD4 naive, three for CD4 memory, two for CD8 naive and one for CD8 memory.

Study-wide results and caveats: The sampled material consisted only of blood, and tissue repertoires are likely to differ. The generation probabilities recorded for non-shared clonotypes fell below those of clonotypes shared by all four donors.

V was clipped by 1 base and J by 2 bases; unmatched bases: 2. Germline V gene data show CDR1 as MDHEN and CDR2 as SYDVKM. CDR3 length: 15 residues. As for this clone: Its antigen is unknown.

Every subset's genomic DNA went evenly onto several immunoSEQ plates. Data came from immunoSEQ multiplex PCR; TCRdb stores just in-frame clones and leaves some out. The profile shows fewer than 100,000 clones, approximately 61% of them singletons. The sample comprised memory CD8+ T cells sorted from blood. Described subset: CD45RO+ cells pooled with CCR7-negative TemRA cells. The V and J genes are TRBV28 and TRBJ1-1; TRBD1 matches 9 bases. The TCR comes from a man aged 25-45 years in good health. The chain's CDR3 is CASSLLQGANTEAFF. CDR3 nucleotide sequence: TGTGCCAGCAGTTTATTACAGGGGGCAAACACTGAAGCTTTCTTT.